This T cell receptor (beta chain) was sequenced for a study of OX40 agonist ivuxolimab in advanced cancers. Across the study: Partial responses were seen in three patients, one with hepatocellular carcinoma and two with cutaneous melanoma. Overall study results and limits: Among the least clonally expanded were partial responders at 0.1-3.0 mg/kg.

As for this clone: Its antigen is not known.

The data were produced by immunoSEQ multiplex PCR, yet TCRdb's version contains in-frame clones alone and is incomplete. This sample carries fewer than 55,000 clones, 75% to 90% of them seen once, and the ten largest clones take around 12%. The CDR3 runs to 13 residues. Losses at the gene ends were 8 bases for V and 4 bases for J; bases not matched to a gene: 3. Germline loops: CDR1 MNHEY, CDR2 SVGAGI. Specimen: CD4+ or CD8+ T cells sorted from blood, collected in a trial of the OX40 agonist ivuxolimab. The receptor was derived from an adult with an advanced solid tumor such as melanoma, head and neck, liver or kidney cancer. This sequence joins TRBV6-5 and TRBJ1-1, with 11 nucleotides matching TRBD1. In nucleotides, the CDR3 is TGTGCCAGCCGGGACAGGGGGAGCACTGAAGCTTTCTTT. It encodes CASRDRGSTEAFF.